One sample yielded the 8 T cell receptor beta chains listed below, sequenced in a study of CD8+CD57+ T cells in acquired aplastic anemia. The TCR beta profiling, which covered VDJ combination and CDR3 sequence, was carried out using genomic DNA as the template. Each CDR3 protein gets one entry after TCRdb re-called the reads with MiXCR. The sample includes under 200,000 distinct CDR3 sequences, 50% to 75% of them seen just once. The source material was sorted CD4+, CD8+, or CD8+CD57+ T cells (not recorded which) from PBMCs. The receptors come from a human donor with severe aplastic anemia or a healthy control (not recorded which).

This clonotype was detected ten times or more. The chain joins TRBV6-4 to TRBJ2-2; 8 nucleotides align to TRBD2. The CDR3 totals 13 residues. The trim removed 6 bases at V and 3 bases at J, leaving 0 bases unmatched. Per the germline V gene, CDR1 is MRHNA and CDR2 is SNTAGT. In DNA, the CDR3 is TGTGCCAGCAGCGGGGGGGACACCGGGGAGCTGTTTTTT. This sequence encodes CASSGGDTGELFF.

This clonotype was observed a handful of times. The chain links TRBV27 to TRBJ1-3; 8 bases match TRBD1. The CDR3 covers 15 residues. Germline lookup yields CDR1 MNHEY and CDR2 SMNVEV (reference sequence). The trim removed 7 bases at V and 2 bases at J, leaving 7 bases unmatched. The CDR3 sequence: CASTILDRAGNTIYF. CDR3 bases: TGTGCCAGCACCATCCTGGACAGGGCTGGAAACACCATATATTTT.

The rearrangement uses TRBV7-9 and TRBJ2-1; D assignment may be TRBD1 or TRBD2 (5 bases each). The V end lost 3 bases, the J end lost 6 bases, and 9 bases lay between the germline ends. The CDR3 has 13 residues. Looked up from germline, CDR1 is SEHNR and CDR2 is FQNEAQ (reference sequence). The CDR3 DNA sequence: TGTGCCAGCAGCTTGTCGAGGGGCAATGAGCAGTTCTTC. This encodes CASSLSRGNEQFF.

The chain employs TRBV5-1 and TRBJ1-1; no clear D gene. V lost 2 bases to trimming and J lost 7 bases, with 15 bases between them. CDR1 and CDR2 (germline): SGHRS, YFSETQ. The length of the CDR3 is 14 residues. For the CDR3, the DNA is TGCGCCAGCAGCTTTAGGAATCCGATGGGTGAAGCTTTCTTT. It is translated as CASSFRNPMGEAFF.

The chain links TRBV19 to TRBJ2-3; 7 bases align to TRBD1. CDR3 length equals 15 residues. Germline loops: CDR1 LNHDA, CDR2 SQIVND (reference sequence). Losses at the gene ends were 1 base for V and 4 bases for J; bases not matched to a gene: 5. The CDR3, as DNA: TGTGCCAGTAGTATAGTTGACAGGGCCGCAGATACGCAGTATTTT. This codes for CASSIVDRAADTQYF.

This clonotype was counted between two and nine times. This sequence may be a read error, since a much larger clone differs from it by one base. The chain joins TRBV24-1 to TRBJ2-2; 10 nucleotides align to TRBD2. CDR1 is KGHDR and CDR2 is SFDVKD in the germline V gene. The length of the CDR3 is 15 residues. Trimming took 6 bases from V and 6 from J; bases not matched to a gene: 6. The CDR3 protein is CATSRAGGQPGELFF. The CDR3 nucleotides are TGTGCCACCAGTAGAGCGGGGGGGCAACCCGGGGAGCTGTTTTTT.

In its sample, this clonotype was seen once. This chain joins TRBV20-1 and TRBJ1-2; tentatively, D is TRBD1 (5 bases). Trimming shortened V by 3 bases and J by 8 bases, and 22 bases separated the two germline ends. Germline CDR1 is DFQATT and CDR2 is SNEGSKA (reference sequence). The CDR3 is 15 residues long. CDR3 protein: CSARGTSVNEQGYTF. The DNA for the CDR3 is TGCAGTGCTAGGGGGACTAGTGTGAATGAGCAGGGCTACACCTTC.

This clonotype was observed once. This chain connects TRBV19 to TRBJ2-3, with 9 bases fitting TRBD2. V was pared by 3 bases and J by 6 bases, with 10 bases of the junction left unmatched. The CDR3 runs to 16 residues. Looked up from germline, CDR1 is LNHDA and CDR2 is SQIVND (reference sequence). DNA of the CDR3: TGTGCCAGTAGTATGCGGGGGGGCGAAACCTCCGATACGCAGTATTTT. Protein sequence: CASSMRGGETSDTQYF.